This T cell receptor beta chain was sequenced in a study of OX40 agonist ivuxolimab in advanced cancers. General study findings and limits: The mean number of expanded clones was higher in CD8+ T cells than in CD4+. Within 6 weeks, CD4+ and CD8+ blood T cells expanded clonally at 0.1 to 3.0 mg/kg.

About this clone itself: Antigen unknown.

Germline lookup yields CDR1 SGHNT and CDR2 YENEEA. V lost 5 bases and J 4 bases, leaving 15 bases between the germline ends. The CDR3 length is 15 residues. The protocol was immunoSEQ multiplex PCR, while the TCRdb copy is restricted to in-frame clones and leaves out a portion. The data contain some 83,000 clones, 90% to 95% of them singletons. The sequence was obtained from an adult with an advanced solid tumor such as melanoma, head and neck, liver or kidney cancer. The sequences come from CD4+ or CD8+ T cells sorted from blood, collected in a trial of the OX40 agonist ivuxolimab. This sequence joins TRBV11-3 and TRBJ1-3; perhaps TRBD1 as D (5 bases). The CDR3 here is CASSPSGASGNTIYF. Here the CDR3 DNA reads TGTGCCAGCAGCCCGTCCGGGGCTTCCGGAAACACCATATATTTT.